The rows below give T cell receptor beta chains drawn from one sample of a study of blood T cell repertoires in COVID-19. The table came from immunoSEQ multiplex PCR; TCRdb's copy has only in-frame clones and leaves some out. The sample includes around 29,000 clones, 80% to 90% of them seen just once. The sequencing input was peripheral blood. The receptors shown here come from a man between 60 and 75 years old with acute or convalescent COVID-19. Each CDR3 is given with its conserved first and last residue. D genes are given only for firm matches. The size field is filled for only some rows; it gives once, few, many or a size class.

TRBJ2-7,once,TRBV10-3,TRBD1,TGTGCCATCAGCGAGCCGGGACAGGGAGGCTACGAGCAGTACTTC,CAISEPGQGGYEQYF
TRBJ1-4,.,TRBV6-5,.,TGTGCCAGCAGGGGGCCAACTAATGAAAAACTGTTTTTT,CASRGPTNEKLFF
TRBJ1-6,.,TRBV29-1,TRBD1,TGCAGCGTTCGTAAGGGGACAGATAATTCACCCCTCCACTTT,CSVRKGTDNSPLHF
TRBJ1-4,.,TRBV5-5,TRBD1,TGTGCCAGCAGCTTGCCCGGGACAGGGGATGAAAAACTGTTTTTT,CASSLPGTGDEKLFF
TRBJ2-3,.,TRBV19,TRBD2,TGTGCCAGTAGTAGGTCGTCGGCTAGCGGGAGTTGGACAGATACGCAGTATTTT,CASSRSSASGSWTDTQYF
TRBJ1-5,.,TRBV6-4,TRBD1,TGTGCCAGCAGGAACAGGGGGTATAATCAGCCCCAGCATTTT,CASRNRGYNQPQHF
TRBJ1-2,.,TRBV27,TRBD1,TGTGCCAGCAGGCTTGACAGGGCCAACTATGGCTACACCTTC,CASRLDRANYGYTF
TRBJ1-6,.,TRBV27,.,TGTGCCAGCAGTTTAACCTCACCGGGGGGATATTCACCCCTCCACTTT,CASSLTSPGGYSPLHF
TRBJ1-5,.,TRBV19,.,TGTGCCAGTAGTATAGGTTCGGGCAATCAGCCCCAGCATTTT,CASSIGSGNQPQHF
TRBJ1-1,.,TRBV4-1,TRBD1,TGCGCCAGCAGCCAGGCCGGGACAGGGGTCGAAGCTTTCTTT,CASSQAGTGVEAFF
TRBJ1-6,.,TRBV7-8,.,TGTGCCAGCAGCCCTCCGTCAGGGGACTATAATTCACCCCTCCACTTT,CASSPPSGDYNSPLHF